The source of this T cell receptor beta chain is a study of post-analysis software for immune sequencing data. This clonotype came up many times. Presence of unique molecular identifiers characterized the TCR beta cDNA libraries. TCRdb re-analysed the PCR reads in MiXCR, keeping a single row per CDR3 protein. Of roughly 160,000 distinct CDR3 sequences in the sample, approximately 35% were seen once. This TCR was recovered from a girl aged 10 to 17 with multiple sclerosis. The specimen comprised blood, sampled after autologous hematopoietic stem cell transplantation.

The CDR3 nucleotides read TGCGCCAGCAGCTTCGTCGAAGCGGGAGGGGTTGAGCAGTACTTC. Translated: CASSFVEAGGVEQYF. The V gene is TRBV5-1, the J gene TRBJ2-7; 10 bases match TRBD2. V was clipped by 2 bases and J by 7 bases; unmatched bases: 9. Germline lookup yields CDR1 SGHRS and CDR2 YFSETQ. CDR3 size: 15 residues.